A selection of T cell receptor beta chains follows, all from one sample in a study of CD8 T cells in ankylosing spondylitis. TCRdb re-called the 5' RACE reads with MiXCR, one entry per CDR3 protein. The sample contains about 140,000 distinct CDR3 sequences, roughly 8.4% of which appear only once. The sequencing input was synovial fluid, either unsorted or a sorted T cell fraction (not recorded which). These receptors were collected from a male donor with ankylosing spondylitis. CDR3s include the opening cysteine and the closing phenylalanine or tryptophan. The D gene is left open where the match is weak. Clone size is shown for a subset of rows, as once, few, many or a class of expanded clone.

CDR3aa: CAISTDSYNSPLHF
CDR3nt: TGTGCCATCAGTACGGACAGCTATAATTCACCCCTCCACTTT
j_gene: TRBJ1-6
v_gene: TRBV10-3
d_gene: .
abundance: .

CDR3aa: CATSGGQTANYGYTF
CDR3nt: TGTGCCACCAGCGGTGGACAGACGGCTAACTATGGCTACACCTTC
j_gene: TRBJ1-2
v_gene: TRBV15
d_gene: .
abundance: many

CDR3aa: CASSLSTGMNEKLFF
CDR3nt: TGTGCCAGCAGCTTATCGACAGGGATGAATGAAAAACTGTTTTTT
j_gene: TRBJ1-4
v_gene: TRBV7-9
d_gene: TRBD1
abundance: many

CDR3aa: CASSHRRDRGVRYGYTF
CDR3nt: TGTGCCAGCAGCCACCGCCGGGACAGGGGCGTTAGGTATGGCTACACCTTC
j_gene: TRBJ1-2
v_gene: TRBV3-1
d_gene: TRBD1
abundance: many

CDR3aa: CASSPRGTSTDTQYF
CDR3nt: TGTGCCAGCAGCCCGCGGGGGACTAGCACAGATACGCAGTATTTT
j_gene: TRBJ2-3
v_gene: TRBV3-1
d_gene: TRBD2
abundance: many

CDR3aa: CASSQGDRGFENSPLHF
CDR3nt: TGCGCCAGCAGCCAGGGGGACAGGGGTTTTGAAAATTCACCCCTCCACTTT
j_gene: TRBJ1-6
v_gene: TRBV4-3
d_gene: TRBD1
abundance: few

CDR3aa: CASSQSPRGNYGYTF
CDR3nt: TGTGCCAGCAGCCAAAGTCCAAGGGGCAACTATGGCTACACCTTC
j_gene: TRBJ1-2
v_gene: TRBV3-1
d_gene: .
abundance: many

CDR3aa: CSAPVTDTQYF
CDR3nt: TGCAGTGCTCCGGTCACAGATACGCAGTATTTT
j_gene: TRBJ2-3
v_gene: TRBV20-1
d_gene: .
abundance: many

CDR3aa: CASSWDRGTTGELFF
CDR3nt: TGTGCCAGCAGTTGGGACAGGGGTACCACCGGGGAGCTGTTTTTT
j_gene: TRBJ2-2
v_gene: TRBV12-3/TRBV12-4
d_gene: TRBD1
abundance: many

CDR3aa: CASSYPGLAGQETQYF
CDR3nt: TGTGCCAGCAGTTACCCGGGACTAGCGGGGCAAGAGACCCAGTACTTC
j_gene: TRBJ2-5
v_gene: TRBV6-2/TRBV6-3
d_gene: TRBD2
abundance: many

CDR3aa: CASSLGTSESLNIQYF
CDR3nt: TGTGCCAGCAGCCTCGGGACTAGCGAATCGTTAAACATTCAGTACTTC
j_gene: TRBJ2-4
v_gene: TRBV9
d_gene: TRBD2
abundance: many

CDR3aa: CASSVVAGGYTDTQYF
CDR3nt: TGTGCCAGCAGCGTAGTAGCGGGGGGCTACACAGATACGCAGTATTTT
j_gene: TRBJ2-3
v_gene: TRBV9
d_gene: TRBD2
abundance: many

CDR3aa: CASSPSWGRTGELFF
CDR3nt: TGTGCCAGCAGCCCGAGTTGGGGTCGAACCGGGGAGCTGTTTTTT
j_gene: TRBJ2-2
v_gene: TRBV7-2
d_gene: .
abundance: few

CDR3aa: CAWNRPLREQYF
CDR3nt: TGTGCCTGGAATAGGCCTCTACGCGAGCAGTACTTC
j_gene: TRBJ2-7
v_gene: TRBV30
d_gene: .
abundance: few

CDR3aa: CASRIGETQYF
CDR3nt: TGCGCCAGCAGGATTGGGGAGACCCAGTACTTC
j_gene: TRBJ2-5
v_gene: TRBV5-1
d_gene: .
abundance: many

CDR3aa: CASSQVLQETQYF
CDR3nt: TGTGCCAGCAGCCAAGTACTGCAAGAGACCCAGTACTTC
j_gene: TRBJ2-5
v_gene: TRBV3-1
d_gene: .
abundance: .

CDR3aa: CSADPRQGRFTEAFF
CDR3nt: TGCAGTGCCGACCCCCGACAGGGTAGATTCACTGAAGCTTTCTTT
j_gene: TRBJ1-1
v_gene: TRBV20-1
d_gene: TRBD1
abundance: .

CDR3aa: CASSLRVTGELFF
CDR3nt: TGTGCCAGCAGCTTAAGGGTCACCGGGGAGCTGTTTTTT
j_gene: TRBJ2-2
v_gene: TRBV7-2
d_gene: .
abundance: .

CDR3aa: CASSPGYWAGDEQFF
CDR3nt: TGTGCCAGCTCACCAGGGTATTGGGCCGGGGATGAGCAGTTCTTC
j_gene: TRBJ2-1
v_gene: TRBV18
d_gene: .
abundance: few

CDR3aa: CASSPGRTGYTF
CDR3nt: TGCGCCAGCAGCCCGGGGAGGACTGGCTACACCTTC
j_gene: TRBJ1-2
v_gene: TRBV4-1
d_gene: .
abundance: many

CDR3aa: CASSLSHPYWEAFF
CDR3nt: TGTGCCAGCAGCTTAAGTCATCCTTACTGGGAAGCTTTCTTT
j_gene: TRBJ1-1
v_gene: TRBV11-1
d_gene: .
abundance: few

CDR3aa: CASSQDPTGGRETQYF
CDR3nt: TGTGCCAGCAGCCAAGACCCGACAGGGGGCAGGGAGACCCAGTACTTC
j_gene: TRBJ2-5
v_gene: TRBV4-2
d_gene: TRBD1
abundance: once

CDR3aa: CASSQLLAGGYEQYF
CDR3nt: TGTGCCAGCAGTCAGCTTTTAGCGGGGGGTTACGAGCAGTACTTC
j_gene: TRBJ2-7
v_gene: TRBV28
d_gene: TRBD2
abundance: many

CDR3aa: CASSLSASRRTDTQYF
CDR3nt: TGTGCCAGCAGCTTATCCGCAAGCAGACGCACAGATACGCAGTATTTT
j_gene: TRBJ2-3
v_gene: TRBV7-6
d_gene: .
abundance: few

CDR3aa: CASSQEGGTPSYEQYF
CDR3nt: TGCGCCAGCAGCCAAGAGGGAGGAACTCCCTCCTACGAGCAGTACTTC
j_gene: TRBJ2-7
v_gene: TRBV4-1
d_gene: .
abundance: many

CDR3aa: CASSYQGSFSYEQYF
CDR3nt: TGCGCCAGCAGCTATCAGGGGTCCTTCTCCTACGAGCAGTACTTC
j_gene: TRBJ2-7
v_gene: TRBV5-1
d_gene: .
abundance: many

CDR3aa: CASSLAATNTGELFF
CDR3nt: TGCGCCAGCAGCTTAGCGGCTACGAACACCGGGGAGCTGTTTTTT
j_gene: TRBJ2-2
v_gene: TRBV5-1
d_gene: .
abundance: .

CDR3aa: CASRSQNTGELFF
CDR3nt: TGTGCCAGCAGATCTCAGAACACCGGGGAGCTGTTTTTT
j_gene: TRBJ2-2
v_gene: TRBV5-4
d_gene: .
abundance: many

CDR3aa: CASSARQSSGNTIYF
CDR3nt: TGTGCCAGCAGCGCAAGACAGAGCTCTGGAAACACCATATATTTT
j_gene: TRBJ1-3
v_gene: TRBV9
d_gene: .
abundance: few

CDR3aa: CASSYGGMGQETQYF
CDR3nt: TGTGCCAGCAGTTACGGCGGGATGGGGCAAGAGACCCAGTACTTC
j_gene: TRBJ2-5
v_gene: TRBV6-5
d_gene: .
abundance: few

CDR3aa: CASSVMGRGANVLTF
CDR3nt: TGTGCCAGCAGCGTAATGGGGAGAGGGGCCAACGTCCTGACTTTC
j_gene: TRBJ2-6
v_gene: TRBV9
d_gene: .
abundance: many

CDR3aa: CASSFEGAYSNQPQHF
CDR3nt: TGTGCCAGCAGTTTCGAAGGGGCATATAGCAATCAGCCCCAGCATTTT
j_gene: TRBJ1-5
v_gene: TRBV28
d_gene: .
abundance: .

CDR3aa: CASSPGTQRWTEAFF
CDR3nt: TGTGCCAGCAGTCCCGGGACACAAAGGTGGACTGAAGCTTTCTTT
j_gene: TRBJ1-1
v_gene: TRBV2
d_gene: .
abundance: .

CDR3aa: CASSATVSRIEQYF
CDR3nt: TGTGCCAGCAGTGCGACAGTTTCGCGTATCGAGCAGTACTTC
j_gene: TRBJ2-7
v_gene: TRBV2
d_gene: .
abundance: .

CDR3aa: CASSSRAFSYEQYF
CDR3nt: TGTGCCAGCAGCTCCCGCGCCTTTTCCTACGAGCAGTACTTC
j_gene: TRBJ2-7
v_gene: TRBV9
d_gene: .
abundance: many

CDR3aa: CASSLWGPGRAKNIQYF
CDR3nt: TGTGCCAGCAGTTTATGGGGCCCAGGGCGGGCCAAAAACATTCAGTACTTC
j_gene: TRBJ2-4
v_gene: TRBV27
d_gene: .
abundance: few

CDR3aa: CASSYVAAQDTQYF
CDR3nt: TGTGCCAGCAGTTACGTGGCGGCTCAGGATACGCAGTATTTT
j_gene: TRBJ2-3
v_gene: TRBV6-5
d_gene: .
abundance: few

CDR3aa: CASSYDPAVNTGELFF
CDR3nt: TGCGCCAGCAGCTACGACCCAGCGGTGAACACCGGGGAGCTGTTTTTT
j_gene: TRBJ2-2
v_gene: TRBV5-1
d_gene: .
abundance: .

CDR3aa: CASSNPERGGDNEQFF
CDR3nt: TGTGCCAGCAGCAACCCTGAGCGGGGGGGCGACAATGAGCAGTTCTTC
j_gene: TRBJ2-1
v_gene: TRBV7-9
d_gene: TRBD2
abundance: .

CDR3aa: CASSLGTGTDNTGELFF
CDR3nt: TGTGCCAGCAGCTTAGGGACTGGGACGGACAACACCGGGGAGCTGTTTTTT
j_gene: TRBJ2-2
v_gene: TRBV11-3
d_gene: .
abundance: many

CDR3aa: CASSLVGLAKGTQYF
CDR3nt: TGTGCCAGCAGCTTAGTCGGACTAGCGAAAGGGACCCAGTACTTC
j_gene: TRBJ2-5
v_gene: TRBV7-2
d_gene: TRBD2
abundance: many

CDR3aa: CASSFQGISGNTIYF
CDR3nt: TGCGCCAGCAGCTTTCAGGGGATCTCTGGAAACACCATATATTTT
j_gene: TRBJ1-3
v_gene: TRBV5-1
d_gene: .
abundance: many

CDR3aa: CATSHRESQPQHF
CDR3nt: TGTGCCACCTCGCACAGGGAGTCCCAGCCCCAGCATTTT
j_gene: TRBJ1-5
v_gene: TRBV15
d_gene: .
abundance: .

CDR3aa: CASSPPGGTDFAF
CDR3nt: TGTGCCAGCAGCCCACCAGGTGGGACGGATTTCGCCTTC
j_gene: TRBJ1-2
v_gene: TRBV7-2
d_gene: .
abundance: .

CDR3aa: CASSDSTGPETQYF
CDR3nt: TGCGCCAGCAGTGACTCGACAGGGCCGGAGACCCAGTACTTC
j_gene: TRBJ2-5
v_gene: TRBV10-1
d_gene: TRBD1
abundance: few

CDR3aa: CASSLVAQPQHF
CDR3nt: TGTGCCAGCAGTTTGGTTGCTCAGCCCCAGCATTTT
j_gene: TRBJ1-5
v_gene: TRBV12-3/TRBV12-4
d_gene: .
abundance: many

CDR3aa: CASSFAQGDTQYF
CDR3nt: TGTGCCAGCAGCTTCGCCCAGGGTGATACGCAGTATTTT
j_gene: TRBJ2-3
v_gene: TRBV11-1
d_gene: .
abundance: .

CDR3aa: CARSFSTVGIGYTF
CDR3nt: TGTGCCAGGAGTTTTTCGACCGTCGGGATCGGCTACACCTTC
j_gene: TRBJ1-2
v_gene: TRBV6-2/TRBV6-3
d_gene: .
abundance: .

CDR3aa: CASSFFLAGGTDTQYF
CDR3nt: TGTGCCAGCAGCTTTTTTTTAGCGGGAGGCACAGATACGCAGTATTTT
j_gene: TRBJ2-3
v_gene: TRBV7-2
d_gene: TRBD2
abundance: .

CDR3aa: CASSAKQGSTYEQYF
CDR3nt: TGTGCCAGCAGCGCCAAACAGGGGAGTACCTACGAGCAGTACTTC
j_gene: TRBJ2-7
v_gene: TRBV5-4
d_gene: TRBD1
abundance: many

CDR3aa: CASSGGWTTDTQYF
CDR3nt: TGTGCCAGCAGTGGGGGCTGGACGACAGATACGCAGTATTTT
j_gene: TRBJ2-3
v_gene: TRBV6-1
d_gene: .
abundance: many

CDR3aa: CASRDPSGGGYTF
CDR3nt: TGTGCCAGCAGGGACCCCTCAGGAGGGGGCTACACCTTC
j_gene: TRBJ1-2
v_gene: TRBV28
d_gene: .
abundance: many

CDR3aa: CASSPSDRSLIMAYGYTF
CDR3nt: TGTGCCAGCTCACCATCGGACAGAAGCCTAATCATGGCCTATGGCTACACCTTC
j_gene: TRBJ1-2
v_gene: TRBV18
d_gene: .
abundance: few

CDR3aa: CASKPVAGAPATYF
CDR3nt: TGTGCCAGCAAGCCGGTGGCAGGGGCCCCGGCGACGTACTTC
j_gene: TRBJ2-4
v_gene: TRBV6-1
d_gene: .
abundance: .

CDR3aa: CASSSTLGDQPQHF
CDR3nt: .
j_gene: TRBJ1-5
v_gene: TRBV7-8
d_gene: .
abundance: many

CDR3aa: CASSEGSTGTYGYTF
CDR3nt: TGCGCCAGCAGCGAAGGCTCTACCGGGACCTATGGCTACACCTTC
j_gene: TRBJ1-2
v_gene: TRBV5-1
d_gene: .
abundance: few

CDR3aa: CASRAQGASNTGELFF
CDR3nt: TGTGCCAGCAGGGCACAGGGGGCGTCGAACACCGGGGAGCTGTTTTTT
j_gene: TRBJ2-2
v_gene: TRBV6-2/TRBV6-3
d_gene: TRBD1
abundance: few